A single sample gave rise to the 21 T cell receptor beta chains below, sequenced in a study of shared clonotypes between healthy human individuals. The repertoire was sequenced with immunoSEQ multiplex PCR; TCRdb's copy has only in-frame clones and lacks some. The table shows roughly 1,800,000 clones, with approximately 95% occurring only once. In the naive CD8 group, cells lacked CD45RO and were positively selected for CCR7, so terminally differentiated effector memory CD45RA+ cells were left out. The sample consisted of naive CD8+ T cells sorted from blood. These receptors originate from a man aged 18-30 years in good health.

The chain links TRBV21-1 to TRBJ1-6. TRBV21-1 is a listed pseudogene. This CDR3 is 18 amino acids long. The CDR3 DNA is TGTGCCAGCAGCAAACCTGGGTCCATGTACGCCCTTAATTCACCCCTCCACTTT. Protein sequence: CASSKPGSMYALNSPLHF.

The V and J genes are TRBV11-1 and TRBJ2-7, with a tentative D call TRBD1 (6 bases). CDR3 length equals 13 residues. Germline V gene data show CDR1 as SGHAT and CDR2 as FQDESV (reference sequence). Trimming took 5 bases from V and 2 from J, leaving 10 bases between them. CDR3 loop: CASSLTGPYEQYF. The CDR3 DNA sequence: TGTGCCAGCAGCCTGACAGGCCCCTACGAGCAGTACTTC.

This clone was detected once. V usage is TRBV30 and J usage is TRBJ2-1; D unresolved. There are 14 residues in the CDR3. The germline CDR1 and CDR2 sequences are GTSNPN and SVGIG (reference sequence). The V end was cut by 0 bases, the J end by 0 bases, with 6 bases between. The CDR3 protein is CAWSVATSYNEQFF. The CDR3 DNA follows: TGTGCCTGGAGTGTAGCGACCTCCTACAATGAGCAGTTCTTC.

The V call is TRBV23-1, the J call TRBJ1-2, with no clear D. TRBV23-1 is designated an ORF whose function remains uncertain. Trimming took off 0 bases at V and 8 bases at J, with 10 bases between the two ends. The CDR3 length is 13 residues. The CDR3 loop reads CASSQSSGRGYTF. In DNA, the CDR3 is TGCGCCAGCAGTCAATCGAGCGGGAGGGGCTACACCTTC.

The rearrangement uses TRBV29-1 and TRBJ2-7; 8 positions match TRBD1. V lost 6 bases and J lost 0; bases outside the gene matches: 10. From germline, CDR1 is SQVTM and CDR2 ANQGSEA. CDR3 size: 15 residues. CDR3 DNA sequence: TGCAGCGTCCGACAGGGGAAGGGGAACTCCTACGAGCAGTACTTC. Amino acid sequence: CSVRQGKGNSYEQYF.

The chain employs TRBV10-3 and TRBJ2-1; 8 nucleotides line up with TRBD2. Germline CDR1 ENHRY, CDR2 SYGVKD. The CDR3 totals 15 residues. With 1 base clipped from V and 7 bases from J, the junction kept 6 bases outside the gene matches. CDR3 DNA sequence: TGTGCCATCAGTGAGTTGGCGGGAGGAGGAAATGAGCAGTTCTTC. Translated, it gives CAISELAGGGNEQFF.

Regarding this clone: Within the sample, other DNA sequences also encode this same CDR3. V and J are TRBV30 and TRBJ1-1; the D gene is possibly TRBD1 (5 bases). The germline CDR1 and CDR2 sequences are GTSNPN and SVGIG (reference sequence). Trimming cost V 6 bases and J 1 base, with 6 bases left between them. CDR3 length: 11 residues. The CDR3 reads CACDRNTEAFF. The CDR3, as DNA: TGTGCCTGTGACAGGAACACTGAAGCTTTCTTT.

This chain links TRBV6-6 with TRBJ1-1; 10 positions match TRBD1. Germline V CDR1 and CDR2: MNHNY, SVGAGI (reference sequence). V shed 5 bases, J shed 1 base, and the junction held 4 bases outside the gene matches. This CDR3 contains 15 residues. CDR3 sequence (DNA): TGTGCCAGCAGTGCCCGGGACAGGGGGAACACTGAAGCTTTCTTT. Translation gives CASSARDRGNTEAFF.

This chain connects TRBV6-1 to TRBJ2-3; D not resolved. Germline V gives CDR1 MNHNS, CDR2 SASEGT. Trimming removed 0 bases at V and 4 bases at J, with 11 bases between. This CDR3 spans 15 amino acids. CDR3 residues: CASSEAGTDADTQYF. The CDR3, as DNA: TGTGCCAGCAGTGAAGCGGGCACAGACGCAGATACGCAGTATTTT.

V gene TRBV9 combines with J gene TRBJ1-1; D possibly corresponds to TRBD1 (6 bases). Per germline, CDR1 SGDLS and CDR2 YYNGEE. V lost 2 bases and J lost 6, with 14 bases in between. This CDR3 region has 14 residues. CDR3 in amino acids: CASSVSWGGPEAFF. DNA for the CDR3: TGTGCCAGCAGCGTTAGTTGGGGGGGCCCTGAAGCTTTCTTT.

This sequence joins TRBV10-3 and TRBJ2-3, with D possibly being TRBD2 (7 bases). From germline, CDR1 is ENHRY and CDR2 SYGVKD. V was cut by 4 bases and J by 0 bases, with 11 bases left in between. CDR3 length: 15 residues. The CDR3 loop is CAISAGGLSTDTQYF. CDR3 DNA: TGTGCCATCAGTGCCGGGGGGCTGAGCACAGATACGCAGTATTTT.

V is TRBV6-5 and J is TRBJ1-5; TRBD1 is a possible D gene (5 bases). This CDR3 spans 15 amino acids. Trimming cost V 5 bases and J 1 base, with 12 bases left between them. Per the germline V gene, CDR1 is MNHEY and CDR2 is SVGAGI. The CDR3 DNA follows: TGTGCCAGCAGTCGAGTCCCAGGGAGCAATCAGCCCCAGCATTTT. Amino acids: CASSRVPGSNQPQHF.

The rearrangement links TRBV27 to TRBJ2-5, with D possibly called TRBD1 or TRBD2 (6 bases each). The germline CDR1 and CDR2 sequences are MNHEY and SMNVEV (reference sequence). This CDR3 is 16 amino acids long. The ends were cut back, 6 bases at V and 5 bases at J, with 22 bases in the middle. The CDR3 region is CASRENGGGAGETQYF. CDR3 coding DNA: TGTGCCAGCAGGGAAAATGGAGGGGGTGCAGGGGAGACCCAGTACTTC.

The CDR3 here is CAISEFRDIARASSGNTIYF. The CDR3 coding sequence is TGTGCCATCAGTGAGTTCCGGGACATCGCGCGCGCGAGCTCTGGAAACACCATATATTTT. The chain combines TRBV10-3 with TRBJ1-3, with D maybe TRBD1 (6 bases). With 1 base removed from V and 0 bases from J, the gap between germline ends came to 22 bases. The CDR3 has 20 amino acids. Looked up from germline, CDR1 is ENHRY and CDR2 is SYGVKD.

The chain is built from TRBV27 and TRBJ2-7; the match to TRBD2 covers 16 bases. Per the germline V gene, CDR1 is MNHEY and CDR2 is SMNVEV (reference sequence). There are 17 residues in the CDR3. The V segment lost 4 bases and the J segment 2 bases; nucleotides outside the gene matches: 5. The CDR3 DNA sequence: TGTGCCAGCAGTTCGGGACTAGCGGGAGGGGATACCTACGAGCAGTACTTC. Translating gives CASSSGLAGGDTYEQYF.

This chain uses TRBV29-1 with TRBJ1-2; D gene unclear. The CDR3 runs to 11 residues. The ends were cut back, 3 bases at V and 5 bases at J, with 7 bases in the middle. CDR1 SQVTM and CDR2 ANQGSEA come from the germline V gene. The CDR3 is CSVEDDYGYTF. CDR3 DNA sequence: TGCAGCGTTGAGGACGATTATGGCTACACCTTC.

The chain uses TRBV7-2 and TRBJ2-2; TRBD1 or TRBD2 may be the D gene (5 bases each). The CDR3 contains 14 residues. Germline assignment: CDR1 SGHTA and CDR2 FQGNSA. The V gene lost 5 bases and the J gene lost 5 bases, with 12 bases spanning the gap. Here the CDR3 DNA reads TGTGCCAGCAGCGTCGGGACGGCGACCGGGGAGCTGTTTTTT. Translated: CASSVGTATGELFF.

The chain carries TRBV11-2 and TRBJ2-3; no clear D gene. The CDR3 runs to 13 residues. The germline gives CDR1 SGHAT, CDR2 FQNNGV. Trimming removed 5 bases at V and 6 bases at J, with 12 bases between. This CDR3 is CASSTSGADTQYF. CDR3 nucleotides: TGTGCCAGCAGCACCTCAGGAGCGGATACGCAGTATTTT.

The chain combines TRBV5-4 with TRBJ1-4, with 10 bases matching TRBD1. Looked up from germline, CDR1 is SGHNT and CDR2 is YYREEE (reference sequence). This CDR3 region has 16 residues. V was pared by 2 bases and J by 6 bases, with 7 bases of the junction left unmatched. This chain's CDR3 is CASSFGFGTGDEKLFF. The CDR3 region has the DNA TGTGCCAGCAGCTTTGGATTCGGGACAGGGGATGAAAAACTGTTTTTT.

The chain is built from TRBV5-1 and TRBJ2-7, with 12 bases lining up with TRBD2. The V gene's germline CDR1 is SGHRS and CDR2 YFSETQ. V dropped 3 bases and J dropped 2; count of bases not matched to a gene: 6. This CDR3 is built from 16 residues. For the CDR3, the DNA is TGCGCCAGCAGCTATGGACTAGCGGGACTTCCCTACGAGCAGTACTTC. Translated: CASSYGLAGLPYEQYF. Combining the CDR3 with reference TRBV5-1 and TRBJ2-7 gives the whole variable domain KAGVTQTPRYLIKTRGQQVTLSCSPISGHRSVSWYQQTPGQGLQFLFEYFSETQRNKGNFPGRFSGRQFSNSRSEMNVSTLELGDSALYLCASSYGLAGLPYEQYFGPGTRLTVT.

The V call is TRBV13, the J call TRBJ1-4; 7 bases agree with TRBD1. CDR1 and CDR2 (germline): PRHDT, FYEKMQ (reference sequence). V was pared by 5 bases and J by 0 bases, with 12 bases of the junction left unmatched. This CDR3 is 18 amino acids long. DNA for the CDR3: TGTGCCAGCAGCGTACAGGGACAGCAAGGTGCAACTAATGAAAAACTGTTTTTT. It specifies CASSVQGQQGATNEKLFF.